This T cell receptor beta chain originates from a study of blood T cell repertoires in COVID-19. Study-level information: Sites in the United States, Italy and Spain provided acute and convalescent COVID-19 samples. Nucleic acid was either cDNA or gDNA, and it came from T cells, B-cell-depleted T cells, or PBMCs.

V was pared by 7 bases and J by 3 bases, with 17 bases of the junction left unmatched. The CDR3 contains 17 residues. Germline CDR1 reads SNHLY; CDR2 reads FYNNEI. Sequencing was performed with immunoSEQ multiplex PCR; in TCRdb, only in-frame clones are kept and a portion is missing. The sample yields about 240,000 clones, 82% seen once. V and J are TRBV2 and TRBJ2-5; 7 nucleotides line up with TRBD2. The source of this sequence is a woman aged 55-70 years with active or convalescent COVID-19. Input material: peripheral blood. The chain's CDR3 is CASIQFGMGGSKETQYF. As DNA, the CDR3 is TGTGCCAGCATCCAATTCGGGATGGGGGGGAGCAAAGAGACCCAGTACTTC.